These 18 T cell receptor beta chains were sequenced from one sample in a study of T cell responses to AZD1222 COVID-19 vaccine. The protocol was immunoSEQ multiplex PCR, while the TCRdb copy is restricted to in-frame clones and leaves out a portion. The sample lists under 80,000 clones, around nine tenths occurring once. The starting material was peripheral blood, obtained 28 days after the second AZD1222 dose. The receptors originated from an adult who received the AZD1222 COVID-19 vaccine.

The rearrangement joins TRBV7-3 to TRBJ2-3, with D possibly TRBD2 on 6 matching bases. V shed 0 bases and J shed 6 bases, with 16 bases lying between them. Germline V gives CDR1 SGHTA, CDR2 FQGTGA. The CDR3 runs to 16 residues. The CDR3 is CASSLTLAPAGDTQYF. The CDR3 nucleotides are TGTGCCAGCAGCTTAACCCTAGCGCCCGCCGGGGATACGCAGTATTTT.

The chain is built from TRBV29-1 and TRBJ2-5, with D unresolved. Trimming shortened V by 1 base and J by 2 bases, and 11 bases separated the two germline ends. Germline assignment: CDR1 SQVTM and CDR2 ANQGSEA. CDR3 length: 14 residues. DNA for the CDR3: TGCAGCGTTGAAGTATCAGAAGCACAAGAGACCCAGTACTTC. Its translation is CSVEVSEAQETQYF.

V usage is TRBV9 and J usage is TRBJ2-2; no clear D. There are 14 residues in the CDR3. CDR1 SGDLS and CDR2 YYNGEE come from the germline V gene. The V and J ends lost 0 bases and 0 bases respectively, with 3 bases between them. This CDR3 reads CASSVAPNTGELFF. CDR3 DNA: TGTGCCAGCAGCGTAGCCCCGAACACCGGGGAGCTGTTTTTT.

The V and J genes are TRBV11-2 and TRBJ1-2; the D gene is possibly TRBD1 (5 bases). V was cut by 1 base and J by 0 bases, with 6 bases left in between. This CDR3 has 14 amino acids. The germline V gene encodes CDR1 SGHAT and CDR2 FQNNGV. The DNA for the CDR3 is TGTGCCAGCAGCTTAGGAGGGGCTAACTATGGCTACACCTTC. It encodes CASSLGGANYGYTF.

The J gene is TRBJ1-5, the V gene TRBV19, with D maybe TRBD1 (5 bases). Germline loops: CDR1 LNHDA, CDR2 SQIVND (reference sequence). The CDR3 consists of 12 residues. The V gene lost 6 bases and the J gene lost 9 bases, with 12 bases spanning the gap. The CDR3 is CASRRDYLPQHF. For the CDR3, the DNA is TGTGCCAGTAGAAGGGACTACTTGCCCCAGCATTTT.

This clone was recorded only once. This CDR3 is CASSQDGINYGYTF. CDR3 bases: TGCGCCAGCAGCCAAGATGGAATTAACTATGGCTACACCTTC. The genes are TRBV4-1 and TRBJ1-2, with unresolved D. The germline CDR1 and CDR2 sequences are MGHRA and YSYEKL. Trimming took 0 bases from V and 1 from J, leaving 6 bases between them. The CDR3 spans 14 residues.

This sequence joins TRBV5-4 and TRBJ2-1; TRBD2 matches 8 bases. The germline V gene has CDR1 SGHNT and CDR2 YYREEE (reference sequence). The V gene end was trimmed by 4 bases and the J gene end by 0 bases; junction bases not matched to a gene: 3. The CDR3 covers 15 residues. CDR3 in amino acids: CASSVAGSSYNEQFF. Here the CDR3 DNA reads TGTGCCAGCAGCGTAGCGGGAAGCTCCTACAATGAGCAGTTCTTC.

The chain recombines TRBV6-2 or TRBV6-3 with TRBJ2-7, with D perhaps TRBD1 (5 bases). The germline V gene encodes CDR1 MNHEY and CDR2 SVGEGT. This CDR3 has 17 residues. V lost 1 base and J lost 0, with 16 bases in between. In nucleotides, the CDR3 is TGTGCCAGCAGTTACTTTCCCGGACAAACCTTCTCCTACGAGCAGTACTTC. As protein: CASSYFPGQTFSYEQYF.

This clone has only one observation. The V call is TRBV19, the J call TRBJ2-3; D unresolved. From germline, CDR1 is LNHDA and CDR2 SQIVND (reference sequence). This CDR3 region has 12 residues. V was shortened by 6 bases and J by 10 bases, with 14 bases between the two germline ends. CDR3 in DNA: TGTGCCAGTAGCACGAGGTATCGTCCGCAGTATTTT. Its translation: CASSTRYRPQYF.

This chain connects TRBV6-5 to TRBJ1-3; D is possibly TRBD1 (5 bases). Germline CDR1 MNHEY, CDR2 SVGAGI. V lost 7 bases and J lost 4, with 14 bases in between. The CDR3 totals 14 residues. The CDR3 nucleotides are TGTGCCAGCACCCAGGGTTTTCGAGGAAACACCATATATTTT. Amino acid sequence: CASTQGFRGNTIYF.

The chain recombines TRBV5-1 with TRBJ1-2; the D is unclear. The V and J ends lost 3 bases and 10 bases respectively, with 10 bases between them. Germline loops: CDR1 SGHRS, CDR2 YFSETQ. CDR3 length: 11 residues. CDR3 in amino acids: CASSSGSNYTF. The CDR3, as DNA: TGCGCCAGCAGCTCCGGATCCAACTACACCTTC.

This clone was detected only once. The DNA of the CDR3 is TGTGCCAGTAGTATAGGGGGTAGCTTGGAGCAGTTCTTC. It is translated as CASSIGGSLEQFF. This chain joins TRBV19 and TRBJ2-1, with D uncertain. The CDR3 spans 13 residues. From germline, CDR1 is LNHDA and CDR2 SQIVND (reference sequence). V shed 1 base and J shed 10 bases, with 11 bases lying between them.

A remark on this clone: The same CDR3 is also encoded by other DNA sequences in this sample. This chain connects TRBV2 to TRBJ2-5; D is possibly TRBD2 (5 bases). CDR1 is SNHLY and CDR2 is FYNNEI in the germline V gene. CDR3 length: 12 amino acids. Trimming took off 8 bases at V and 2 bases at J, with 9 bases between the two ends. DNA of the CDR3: TGTGCCAGCGGAGGCACACAAGAGACCCAGTACTTC. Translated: CASGGTQETQYF. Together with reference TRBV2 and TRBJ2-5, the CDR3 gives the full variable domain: EPEVTQTPSHQVTQMGQEVILRCVPISNHLYFYWYRQILGQKVEFLVSFYNNEISEKSEIFDDQFSVERPDGSNFTLKIRSTKLEDSAMYFCASGGTQETQYFGPGTRLLVL.

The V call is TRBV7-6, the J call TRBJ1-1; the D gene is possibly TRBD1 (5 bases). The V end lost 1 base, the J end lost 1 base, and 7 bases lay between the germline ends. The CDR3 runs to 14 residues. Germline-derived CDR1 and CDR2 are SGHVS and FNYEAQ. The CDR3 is CASSLGQGNTEAFF. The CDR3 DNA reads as TGTGCCAGCAGCTTAGGTCAGGGGAACACTGAAGCTTTCTTT.

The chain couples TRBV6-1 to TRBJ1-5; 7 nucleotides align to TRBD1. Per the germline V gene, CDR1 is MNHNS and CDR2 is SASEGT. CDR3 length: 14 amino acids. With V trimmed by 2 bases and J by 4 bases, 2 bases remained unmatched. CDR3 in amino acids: CASSELTGNQPQHF. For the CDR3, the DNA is TGTGCCAGCAGTGAACTGACAGGGAATCAGCCCCAGCATTTT.

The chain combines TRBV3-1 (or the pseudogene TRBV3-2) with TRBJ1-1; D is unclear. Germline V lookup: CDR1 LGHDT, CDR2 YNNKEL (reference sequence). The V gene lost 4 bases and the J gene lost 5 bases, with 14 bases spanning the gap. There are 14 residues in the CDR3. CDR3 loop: CASSPHGFRTEAFF. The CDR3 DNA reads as TGTGCCAGCAGCCCCCACGGGTTTAGGACTGAAGCTTTCTTT.

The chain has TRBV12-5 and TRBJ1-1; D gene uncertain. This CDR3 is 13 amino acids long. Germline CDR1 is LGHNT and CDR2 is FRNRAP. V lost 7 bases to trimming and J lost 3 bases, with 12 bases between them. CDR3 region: CASEGPPDTEAFF. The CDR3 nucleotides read TGTGCTAGTGAAGGACCCCCGGACACTGAAGCTTTCTTT. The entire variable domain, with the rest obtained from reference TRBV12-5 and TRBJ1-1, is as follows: DARVTQTPRHKVTEMGQEVTMRCQPILGHNTVFWYRQTMMQGLELLAYFRNRAPLDDSGMPKDRFSAEMPDATLATLKIQPSEPRDSAVYFCASEGPPDTEAFFGQGTRLTVV.

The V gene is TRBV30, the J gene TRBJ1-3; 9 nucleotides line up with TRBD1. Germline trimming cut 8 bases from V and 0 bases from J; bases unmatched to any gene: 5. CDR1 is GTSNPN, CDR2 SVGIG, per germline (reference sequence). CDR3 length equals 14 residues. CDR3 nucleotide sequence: TGTGCCCACCGGGACAGGGTCTCTGGAAACACCATATATTTT. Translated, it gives CAHRDRVSGNTIYF.